The 9 T cell receptor beta chains reported below all come from one sample, sequenced in a study of blood T cell repertoires in COVID-19. The protocol was immunoSEQ multiplex PCR, while the TCRdb copy is restricted to in-frame clones and leaves out a portion. There are under 300,000 clones in the sample; about 86% occur only once, and approximately 14% lies in the top ten. What was sequenced was peripheral blood. Every receptor here comes from a woman aged 70 to 79 with COVID-19, enrolled during active disease.

This clone was seen ten or more times. The rearrangement links TRBV5-1 to TRBJ1-5; 7 nucleotides align to TRBD1. This CDR3 spans 15 amino acids. Germline V CDR1 and CDR2: SGHRS, YFSETQ. V was pared by 2 bases and J by 7 bases, with 9 bases of the junction left unmatched. The CDR3 region is CASSLEGALNQPQHF. The CDR3 DNA sequence: TGCGCCAGCAGCTTAGAGGGGGCTCTGAACCAGCCCCAGCATTTT.

V and J are TRBV28 and TRBJ2-1; 11 bases are a match to TRBD2. J gave up 6 bases and V 7 bases, and 5 bases lay outside the gene matches. Germline V gene sequence: CDR1 MDHEN, CDR2 SYDVKM. The CDR3 consists of 14 residues. The CDR3 reads CASKLAGEVNEQFF. The CDR3 coding sequence is TGTGCCAGCAAACTAGCGGGGGAAGTCAATGAGCAGTTCTTC.

V usage is TRBV30 and J usage is TRBJ1-2, with D possibly matching TRBD1 (6 bases). V gave up 0 bases and J gave up 8 bases, with 13 bases separating them. Germline-derived CDR1 and CDR2 are GTSNPN and SVGIG (reference sequence). The CDR3 consists of 13 residues. In nucleotides, the CDR3 is TGTGCCTGGAGTGTACGGGGGGCGTACGGCTACACCTTC. Translation gives CAWSVRGAYGYTF.

This chain uses TRBV9 with TRBJ2-3; 9 bases line up with TRBD1. Germline V lookup: CDR1 SGDLS, CDR2 YYNGEE. J was trimmed by 3 bases and V by 3 bases; bases with no gene match: 5. This CDR3 is 15 amino acids long. CDR3: CASSDPGQGTDTQYF. The CDR3 bases are TGTGCCAGCAGCGACCCGGGACAGGGAACAGATACGCAGTATTTT.

The chain employs TRBV6-6 and TRBJ2-7, with D perhaps matching TRBD1 (5 bases). This CDR3 has 14 residues. Per germline, CDR1 MNHNY and CDR2 SVGAGI (reference sequence). V gave up 6 bases and J gave up 7 bases, with 19 bases separating them. In nucleotides, the CDR3 is TGTGCCAGCAGCTACGGGCTAGAAAGGGGAGAGCAGTACTTC. Residues: CASSYGLERGEQYF.

The chain employs TRBV5-1 and TRBJ2-1, with D possibly being TRBD1 (5 bases). The CDR3 loop spans 13 amino acids. V lost 1 base, J lost 7 bases, and 9 bases lay in between. Germline CDR1 and CDR2: SGHRS and YFSETQ. The CDR3 coding sequence is TGCGCCAGCAGCTTGAGGGGATCTAATGAGCAGTTCTTC. This sequence encodes CASSLRGSNEQFF.

This clone was detected only once. The gene calls are TRBV13 and TRBJ1-3; weak D call: TRBD1 (6 bases). Trimming took 3 bases from V and 0 from J, leaving 12 bases between them. The CDR3 is made up of 16 amino acids. Looked up from germline, CDR1 is PRHDT and CDR2 is FYEKMQ (reference sequence). Written as DNA, the CDR3 is TGTGCCAGCAGCTTCCAGGGGCTCTACTCTGGAAACACCATATATTTT. This gives the protein CASSFQGLYSGNTIYF.

This rearrangement joins TRBV5-1 to TRBJ1-4, with 7 bases fitting TRBD1. Trimming removed 2 bases from V and 5 bases from J; junction bases left unmatched: 6. The germline gives CDR1 SGHRS, CDR2 YFSETQ. The CDR3 runs 15 residues. The CDR3 DNA is TGCGCCAGCAGCTTAGAGGGGGCTATCAATGAAAAACTGTTTTTT. Amino acid sequence: CASSLEGAINEKLFF.

The chain joins TRBV5-1 to TRBJ2-3, with 10 nucleotides matching TRBD1. The V gene's germline CDR1 is SGHRS and CDR2 YFSETQ. The V and J ends lost 4 bases and 2 bases, in that order; junction bases with no gene match: 4. CDR3 length: 15 residues. CDR3 region: CASSKGQGYTDTQYF. Written as DNA, the CDR3 is TGCGCCAGCAGCAAGGGACAGGGGTACACAGATACGCAGTATTTT.